The source of this TCR beta chain is a study of cytotoxic CD8 clonotypes in ibrutinib-treated CLL. About the study: Response sampling took place at median approximately 12 months of treatment, range 6 to 36. The sample average was approximately 250,000 productive templates and 85,000 to 100,000 productive rearrangements. Findings and caveats of the study: Sample timing was unmatched between remission and later-progressing patients; lymph nodes unstudied. At progression, clonality fell back toward baseline after rising at ibrutinib response.

Only in-frame clones appear in the TCRdb table, and some are missing; sequencing was by immunoSEQ multiplex PCR. The sample has around 140,000 clones, more than 75% seen once. The count of this clone is one. Its antigen is undetermined. The ends were cut back, 5 bases at V and 1 base at J, with 8 bases in the middle. The CDR3 is 13 amino acids. The germline gives CDR1 SGHAT, CDR2 FQNNGV. The material sequenced was PBMCs, taken after 24 months of ibrutinib treatment. V is TRBV11-2 and J is TRBJ1-1; D uncertain. The TCR originated in a human donor with chronic lymphocytic leukemia. CDR3 region: CASSRPGNTEAFF. CDR3 DNA: TGTGCCAGCAGCCGACCGGGGAACACTGAAGCTTTCTTT.